In its sample, the clone carrying this T cell receptor beta chain was seen once. The entry originates in a study of blood T cell repertoires in COVID-19. Study at large: The study drew acute and convalescent COVID-19 samples from the United States, Italy and Spain.

Methods used by the authors: Quantification of nucleated cells was approximated via reference gene primer amplification. Profiled with immunoSEQ multiplex PCR; TCRdb holds only in-frame clones, not every one. Clone size and the V and J calls come from that table; the DNA yielded D and trimming. The repertoire holds under 200,000 clones, with approximately 79% as singletons. V was cut by 5 bases and J by 1 base, with 9 bases left in between. CDR1 is MDHEN, CDR2 SYDVKM, per germline. The CDR3 extends over 14 amino acids. Assignment of participants to cohorts was predicated upon participant-reported clinical history.

The TCR originated in a woman aged 70-85 years in a cohort exposed to, infected with or recovered from COVID-19 (not recorded which). The material sequenced was PBMCs or T cells enriched from blood (not recorded which). The gene calls are TRBV28 and TRBJ2-4; D possibly corresponds to TRBD1 (5 bases). The CDR3 DNA reads TGTGCCAGCAGTACCGCAGGGGCCAAAAACATTCAGTACTTC. As protein: CASSTAGAKNIQYF.